A selection of T cell receptor beta chains follows, all from one sample in a study of blood T cell repertoires in COVID-19. The table came from immunoSEQ multiplex PCR; TCRdb's copy has only in-frame clones and leaves some out. The sample lists fewer than 300,000 clones, around 86% occurring once. Sequenced material: peripheral blood. All receptors come from an older woman with active or convalescent COVID-19. The CDR3 runs from the conserved cysteine through the conserved F or W. Fields, in order: clone size, V gene, D gene, J gene, CDR3 DNA, CDR3 protein. A D gene is named only where the DNA matches it firmly. Clone size is not always given. Where it is, it says once, few, many or a class for expanded clones.

abundance: -; v_gene: TRBV18; d_gene: TRBD1; j_gene: TRBJ1-3; CDR3nt: TGTGCCAGCTCACCCTCGGTGGTACAGGGGGTAGCTGGAAACACCATATATTTT; CDR3aa: CASSPSVVQGVAGNTIYF
abundance: -; v_gene: TRBV10-3; d_gene: TRBD1; j_gene: TRBJ1-4; CDR3nt: TGTGCCATCAGTGGACGACAGGGAAATGAAAAACTGTTTTTT; CDR3aa: CAISGRQGNEKLFF
abundance: -; v_gene: TRBV5-4; d_gene: -; j_gene: TRBJ2-7; CDR3nt: TGTGCCAGCAGCTTGTCTTACTCCTACGAGCAGTACTTC; CDR3aa: CASSLSYSYEQYF
abundance: few; v_gene: TRBV27; d_gene: TRBD1; j_gene: TRBJ1-5; CDR3nt: TGTGCCAGCAGGCTAGGCAGGGGGAATCAGCCCCAGCATTTT; CDR3aa: CASRLGRGNQPQHF
abundance: -; v_gene: TRBV19; d_gene: TRBD1; j_gene: TRBJ2-7; CDR3nt: TGTGCCAGTAGCCCCTCAGGACAGGGGGATGAGCAGTACTTC; CDR3aa: CASSPSGQGDEQYF
abundance: -; v_gene: TRBV20-1; d_gene: -; j_gene: TRBJ2-7; CDR3nt: TGCAGTGCGCCAGGGGCGGGCGAGCAGTACTTC; CDR3aa: CSAPGAGEQYF
abundance: -; v_gene: TRBV7-9; d_gene: TRBD1; j_gene: TRBJ1-2; CDR3nt: TGTGCCAGCAGCTACTACTTCTCGCCACCGGACAGGGACTCTGGCTACACCTTC; CDR3aa: CASSYYFSPPDRDSGYTF
abundance: once; v_gene: TRBV9; d_gene: -; j_gene: TRBJ2-1; CDR3nt: TGTGCCAGCAGTCCCCGGGGGAGCTCCTACAATGAGCAGTTCTTC; CDR3aa: CASSPRGSSYNEQFF
abundance: -; v_gene: TRBV6-2/TRBV6-3; d_gene: -; j_gene: TRBJ1-5; CDR3nt: TGTGCCAGCAGTTCCGGACACGGCCTTTTCAATCAGCCCCAGCATTTT; CDR3aa: CASSSGHGLFNQPQHF
abundance: -; v_gene: TRBV27; d_gene: -; j_gene: TRBJ2-2; CDR3nt: TGTGCCAGCAGTCCAATTGGGGCGGGAAACACCGGGGAGCTGTTTTTT; CDR3aa: CASSPIGAGNTGELFF
abundance: once; v_gene: TRBV7-2; d_gene: TRBD2; j_gene: TRBJ2-1; CDR3nt: TGTGCCAGCAGCTTAGCAGCGGGACCCTACAATGAGCAGTTCTTC; CDR3aa: CASSLAAGPYNEQFF
abundance: -; v_gene: TRBV5-1; d_gene: TRBD2; j_gene: TRBJ2-2; CDR3nt: TGCGCCAGCAGCATCATTCGCGGGGGGGCTAGCACCGGGGAGCTGTTTTTT; CDR3aa: CASSIIRGGASTGELFF
abundance: -; v_gene: TRBV19; d_gene: TRBD1; j_gene: TRBJ2-1; CDR3nt: TGTGCCACCCATCCGGGACAGGGGAATGAGCAGTTCTTC; CDR3aa: CATHPGQGNEQFF
abundance: -; v_gene: TRBV7-3; d_gene: TRBD1; j_gene: TRBJ1-1; CDR3nt: TGTGCCAGCAGCTTCTCAGGGGGCGCGGCGAACACTGAAGCTTTCTTT; CDR3aa: CASSFSGGAANTEAFF
abundance: -; v_gene: TRBV23-1; d_gene: TRBD1; j_gene: TRBJ1-1; CDR3nt: TGCGCCAGCAGTCAAGGGACAGGGAGTAACACTGAAGCTTTCTTT; CDR3aa: CASSQGTGSNTEAFF
abundance: -; v_gene: TRBV6-5; d_gene: -; j_gene: TRBJ1-1; CDR3nt: TGTGCCAGCAGTTCCACAGGGTCGAACACTGAAGCTTTCTTT; CDR3aa: CASSSTGSNTEAFF
abundance: once; v_gene: TRBV2; d_gene: -; j_gene: TRBJ1-4; CDR3nt: TGTGCCAGCAGGTTCAGGGCGGTGCGCCCTAATGAAAAACTGTTTTTT; CDR3aa: CASRFRAVRPNEKLFF
abundance: once; v_gene: TRBV13; d_gene: TRBD1; j_gene: TRBJ1-6; CDR3nt: TGTGCCAGCAGCACCCGAAGACAGGGTAAGAATTCACCCCTCCACTTT; CDR3aa: CASSTRRQGKNSPLHF
abundance: -; v_gene: TRBV6-5; d_gene: TRBD1; j_gene: TRBJ2-4; CDR3nt: TGTGCCAGCAGTTGGGGACAGGGGAAGGGCATTCAGTACTTC; CDR3aa: CASSWGQGKGIQYF
abundance: once; v_gene: TRBV7-2; d_gene: -; j_gene: TRBJ1-2; CDR3nt: TGTGCCAGCAGCTTTCAGTACAGGGAAGGCGGCTACACCTTC; CDR3aa: CASSFQYREGGYTF
abundance: -; v_gene: TRBV3-1/TRBV3-2; d_gene: TRBD1; j_gene: TRBJ2-7; CDR3nt: TGTGCCAGCAGTCGCCTCGGACAGGAGTACGAGCAGTACTTC; CDR3aa: CASSRLGQEYEQYF
abundance: -; v_gene: TRBV7-2; d_gene: TRBD2; j_gene: TRBJ2-5; CDR3nt: TGTGCCAGCAGCTTATCAGCAGCGGGGGTTGGGGAGACCCAGTACTTC; CDR3aa: CASSLSAAGVGETQYF
abundance: -; v_gene: TRBV19; d_gene: -; j_gene: TRBJ1-4; CDR3nt: TGTGCCAGTAGTCCCGGGGATATGGATGAAAAACTGTTTTTT; CDR3aa: CASSPGDMDEKLFF
abundance: few; v_gene: TRBV20-1; d_gene: -; j_gene: TRBJ1-2; CDR3nt: TGCAGTGCTAGAACCAGCTATGGCTACACCTTC; CDR3aa: CSARTSYGYTF
abundance: -; v_gene: TRBV19; d_gene: -; j_gene: TRBJ1-2; CDR3nt: TGTGCCAGTAGTATAGGGGCCCAGGACACTCACTATGGCTACACCTTC; CDR3aa: CASSIGAQDTHYGYTF
abundance: -; v_gene: TRBV2; d_gene: TRBD2; j_gene: TRBJ2-3; CDR3nt: TGTGCCAGCAAACCTCTTTCGCGGGGGTACTTCACAGATACGCAGTATTTT; CDR3aa: CASKPLSRGYFTDTQYF
abundance: -; v_gene: TRBV6-5; d_gene: -; j_gene: TRBJ2-7; CDR3nt: TGTGCCAGCAGTTACGGCGGACGGACAGCCTCCTACGAGCAGTACTTC; CDR3aa: CASSYGGRTASYEQYF
abundance: -; v_gene: TRBV2; d_gene: TRBD1; j_gene: TRBJ1-4; CDR3nt: TGTGCCAGCAGAGCGACAGGGTCTAATGAAAAACTGTTTTTT; CDR3aa: CASRATGSNEKLFF
abundance: -; v_gene: TRBV5-1; d_gene: -; j_gene: TRBJ1-2; CDR3nt: TGCGCCAGCAGCCGAACCACGGGTAGGGGCTATGGCTACACCTTC; CDR3aa: CASSRTTGRGYGYTF
abundance: few; v_gene: TRBV7-2; d_gene: -; j_gene: TRBJ1-1; CDR3nt: TGTGCCAGCAGGCTGGGACTTGGGAGCACTGAAGCTTTCTTT; CDR3aa: CASRLGLGSTEAFF